One TCR beta chain is described in this entry. Antigen: not known. Germline V gene lookup returns CDR1 LNHDA and CDR2 SQIVND (reference sequence). Germline trimming cut 1 base from V and 3 bases from J; bases unmatched to any gene: 6. The CDR3 contains 16 residues. These data are taken from a study of T cell repertoires in cytomegalovirus infection. TCRdb ran MiXCR on the reads and lists one entry per CDR3 protein. The top ten clones hold around three fifths of a sample with 95,000 to 150,000 distinct CDR3 sequences, approximately 30% of them seen once. The TCR was taken from a human donor in good health (CMV status not recorded). Some clones in this sample may be carry-over from other donors' samples. The specimen comprised CD8+ T cells from cultured PBMCs, sampled from culture after CMV antigen stimulation. V gene TRBV19 combines with J gene TRBJ1-5; 7 nucleotides agree with TRBD1. CDR3 DNA sequence: TGTGCCAGTAGTATAGCCCCAGGGGGGAACAATCAGCCCCAGCATTTT. Its translation is CASSIAPGGNNQPQHF.